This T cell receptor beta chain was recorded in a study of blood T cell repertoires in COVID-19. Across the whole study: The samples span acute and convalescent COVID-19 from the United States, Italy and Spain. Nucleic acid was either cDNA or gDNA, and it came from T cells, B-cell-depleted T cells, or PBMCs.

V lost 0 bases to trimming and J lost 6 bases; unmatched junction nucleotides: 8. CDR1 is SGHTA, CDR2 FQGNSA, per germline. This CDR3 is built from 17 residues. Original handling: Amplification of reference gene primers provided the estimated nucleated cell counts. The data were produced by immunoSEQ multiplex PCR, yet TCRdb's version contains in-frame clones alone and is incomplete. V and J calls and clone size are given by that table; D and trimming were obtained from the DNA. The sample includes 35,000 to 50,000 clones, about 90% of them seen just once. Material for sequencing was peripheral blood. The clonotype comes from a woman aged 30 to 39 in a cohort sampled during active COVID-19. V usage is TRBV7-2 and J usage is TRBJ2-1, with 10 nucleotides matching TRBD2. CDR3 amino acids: CASSLANLAGVSNEQFF. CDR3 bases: TGTGCCAGCAGCTTAGCGAATCTAGCGGGAGTAAGCAATGAGCAGTTCTTC.